The present T cell receptor (beta chain) was sequenced within a study of T cell responses to AZD1222 COVID-19 vaccine. As regards this clone: The antigen is unknown.

Profiled with immunoSEQ multiplex PCR; TCRdb holds only in-frame clones, not every one. The table records 80,000 to 130,000 clones, about 89% of them present only once. The ends lost 5 bases at V and 3 bases at J; junction bases unmatched: 12. Germline V gene data show CDR1 as LNHDA and CDR2 as SQIVND (reference sequence). The CDR3 has 16 residues. General study findings and limits: CD4 TCRs associated with vaccination spanned spike, dominating at 160-218 and 743-854. Nearly half of the spike-specific TCRs reportedly recognize variant regions that carry no mutations.

The sample consisted of peripheral blood, taken on day 0 of AZD1222 vaccination. The chain employs TRBV19 and TRBJ1-2; 7 positions match TRBD1. The clonotype originates from an adult in good health. The CDR3 DNA is TGTGCCAGTAGTTTTTCTTCGGGGGACAGTTACTATGGCTACACCTTC. As protein: CASSFSSGDSYYGYTF.